The clone carrying this TCR beta chain was counted between two and nine times. Selection required adequate fresh-frozen tumor tissue plus more than two years' survival data. TCRdb's table, derived via immunoSEQ multiplex PCR, lists solely in-frame clones and lacks some. The sample comprises 55,000 to 70,000 clones, roughly four fifths of which are singletons, and about 8.9% rests with the top ten. The source of the sample is a study of glioma-infiltrating T cells after dendritic cell vaccination. The CDR3 extends over 16 amino acids. Germline loops: CDR1 SGDLS, CDR2 YYNGEE. Trimming at V came to 0 bases and at J to 6 bases, leaving 9 bases not matched to a gene.

Sequencing was performed on blood, taken before dendritic cell vaccination. This receptor was identified in a human donor with glioblastoma. The chain uses TRBV9 and TRBJ2-3, with 8 bases lining up with TRBD2. This chain's CDR3 is CASSVEGRGGRDTQYF. The DNA for the CDR3 is TGTGCCAGCAGCGTAGAAGGTCGGGGGGGGAGGGATACGCAGTATTTT. Using reference TRBV9 and TRBJ2-3 for the parts outside the CDR3, the full variable domain is DSGVTQTPKHLITATGQRVTLRCSPRSGDLSVYWYQQSLDQGLQFLIQYYNGEERAKGNILERFSAQQFPDLHSELNLSSLELGDSALYFCASSVEGRGGRDTQYFGPGTRLTVL.